The rows below give T cell receptor beta chains drawn from one sample of a study of tumor-infiltrating lymphocytes in oesophageal squamous cell carcinoma. TCRdb analysed the PCR reads with MiXCR anew, one entry per CDR3 protein. The data hold under 20,000 distinct CDR3 sequences, with under 70% observed a single time. Material: esophageal tumor tissue. All receptors come from a female donor with esophageal squamous cell carcinoma. The CDR3 runs from the conserved cysteine through the conserved F or W. Each record gives: clone size, D gene, V gene, J gene, CDR3 protein, CDR3 DNA. D genes are given only for firm matches. Rows give clone size only sometimes, using once, few, many, or a class for an expanded clone.

many,-,TRBV5-1,TRBJ2-5,CASSPGGVGEETQYF,TGCGCCAGCAGCCCTGGAGGAGTCGGAGAAGAGACCCAGTACTTC
-,TRBD1,TRBV7-6,TRBJ2-1,CASSLAGYGTGGGDEQFF,TGTGCCAGCAGCTTAGCGGGTTACGGGACAGGGGGTGGTGATGAGCAGTTCTTC
-,-,TRBV7-9,TRBJ1-1,CASSLLGATTEAFF,TGTGCCAGCAGCTTACTGGGGGCGACCACTGAAGCTTTCTTT
-,-,TRBV11-3,TRBJ2-3,CASSLGGVRVGSDTQYF,TGTGCCAGCAGCTTAGGTGGCGTCAGGGTAGGATCAGATACGCAGTATTTT
-,-,TRBV7-2,TRBJ2-1,CASSLFMPGVKREQFF,TGTGCCAGCAGCTTATTTATGCCAGGGGTTAAGCGTGAGCAGTTCTTC
medium-sized,TRBD2,TRBV10-3,TRBJ2-1,CASSGLAGVEQFF,TGTGCCTCCTCGGGACTAGCGGGAGTTGAGCAGTTCTTC
few,-,TRBV7-4,TRBJ2-3,CASSLAVLAPTRTDTQYF,TGTGCCAGCAGCTTAGCGGTGCTAGCTCCCACCCGGACAGATACGCAGTATTTT
large,-,TRBV7-2,TRBJ1-1,CASSLVKTGANTEAFF,TGTGCCAGCAGCTTAGTGAAGACAGGAGCGAACACTGAAGCTTTCTTT
-,TRBD2,TRBV7-2,TRBJ2-7,CASSLGLAGGRYEQYF,TGTGCCAGCAGCTTGGGACTAGCGGGGGGACGTTACGAGCAGTACTTC
-,-,TRBV12-3/TRBV12-4,TRBJ2-5,CASSFDPAGRRETQYF,TGTGCCAGCAGTTTTGATCCAGCGGGCAGGAGAGAGACCCAGTACTTC
-,-,TRBV12-3/TRBV12-4,TRBJ1-2,CASSLYLLGYTF,TGTGCCAGCAGTTTATACCTACTCGGCTACACCTTC
once,TRBD2,TRBV5-6,TRBJ2-4,CASTIAGGAKNIQYF,TGTGCCAGCACCATAGCGGGGGGAGCCAAAAACATTCAGTACTTC
-,-,TRBV7-8,TRBJ2-1,CASSPGTENMYNEQFF,TGTGCCAGCAGCCCCGGGACGGAAAATATGTACAATGAGCAGTTCTTC
-,-,TRBV10-3,TRBJ2-5,CAISDRDGQETQYF,TGTGCCATCAGTGACCGGGACGGACAAGAGACCCAGTACTTC
-,TRBD2,TRBV12-3/TRBV12-4,TRBJ2-1,CASSSGTPINEQFF,TGTGCCAGTTCTAGCGGTACTCCTATTAATGAGCAGTTCTTC
many,-,TRBV27,TRBJ2-5,CTSSSSSTGAGGTQYF,TGCACCAGCAGTTCAAGTTCTACGGGAGCTGGTGGGACCCAGTACTTC
-,-,TRBV5-6,TRBJ1-4,CASSLSGVEKLFF,TGTGCCAGCAGCTTGTCAGGGGTAGAAAAACTGTTTTTT
-,-,TRBV7-9,TRBJ2-1,CASSLGPNSAVNDEQFF,TGTGCCAGCAGCTTAGGCCCAAACAGTGCGGTGAACGATGAGCAGTTCTTC
-,-,TRBV12-3/TRBV12-4,TRBJ2-7,CASSSPKGGRIGEQYF,TGTGCCAGCAGTTCCCCGAAAGGGGGGCGGATAGGCGAGCAGTACTTC
many,TRBD1,TRBV5-4,TRBJ2-7,CASSRQGRQSYEQYF,TGTGCCAGCAGCCGACAGGGGCGCCAGTCCTACGAGCAGTACTTC
-,-,TRBV11-2,TRBJ1-4,CASSYNPRDTPSF,TGTGCCAGCAGCTACAACCCAAGGGACACCCCTTCATTT
-,TRBD2,TRBV7-3,TRBJ2-1,CASSLEAGGRLSEQFF,TGTGCCAGCAGCCTGGAGGCGGGGGGCCGGCTCAGTGAGCAGTTCTTC
large,-,TRBV7-6,TRBJ1-2,CASSRDNYGYTF,TGTGCCAGCAGCCGGGACAACTATGGCTACACCTTC
-,TRBD1,TRBV20-1,TRBJ1-6,CSAKDRGLSSYNSPLHF,TGCAGTGCTAAAGACAGGGGGTTAAGCTCCTATAATTCACCCCTCCACTTT
-,TRBD2,TRBV7-2,TRBJ2-7,CASSRELAGYHEQYF,TGTGCCAGCAGCCGTGAGCTAGCGGGGTATCACGAGCAGTACTTC
-,-,TRBV6-1,TRBJ2-7,CASSVYFYEQYF,TGTGCCAGCAGTGTATACTTCTACGAGCAGTACTTC
-,TRBD1,TRBV7-2,TRBJ1-1,CASSLDRDVRNTEAFF,TGTGCCAGCAGCTTGGACAGGGATGTGAGGAACACTGAAGCTTTCTTT
-,TRBD1,TRBV12-3/TRBV12-4,TRBJ2-5,CASSYQGQRGETQYF,TGTGCCAGCAGTTACCAGGGACAGCGTGGAGAGACCCAGTACTTC
-,-,TRBV7-3,TRBJ2-2,CASSNGPSGELFF,TGTGCCAGCAGTAATGGACCCAGCGGGGAGCTGTTTTTT
-,-,TRBV7-6,TRBJ2-5,CASSLQAANEQVF,TGTGCCAGCAGCTTACAGGCTGCCAATGAGCAGGTCTTC
-,-,TRBV28,TRBJ2-4,CASSLFASDAKNIQYF,TGTGCCAGCAGTTTATTTGCGAGTGACGCCAAAAACATTCAGTACTTC
-,TRBD2,TRBV6-1,TRBJ2-1,CASRRSSGSFSEQFF,TGTGCCAGCAGACGGTCTAGCGGGAGTTTCAGTGAGCAGTTCTTC
-,TRBD1,TRBV7-2,TRBJ2-3,CASSSYRGLGTDTQYF,TGTGCCAGCAGCTCTTACAGGGGGCTTGGCACAGATACGCAGTATTTT
-,TRBD1,TRBV7-3,TRBJ2-5,CASSSPIGTDQETQYF,TGTGCCAGCAGCTCGCCAATTGGGACAGATCAAGAGACCCAGTACTTC
few,-,TRBV7-8,TRBJ2-1,CASSSSEQFF,TGTGCCAGCAGCTCCAGTGAGCAGTTCTTC
medium-sized,TRBD2,TRBV7-2,TRBJ2-7,CASSLEGGVYNEQYF,TGTGCCAGCAGCTTAGAGGGAGGGGTCTACAATGAGCAGTACTTC
-,TRBD2,TRBV19,TRBJ2-1,CASSISGLAGGNEQFF,TGTGCCAGTAGTATATCGGGACTAGCGGGAGGAAATGAGCAGTTCTTC
-,-,TRBV7-2,TRBJ2-7,CASSLVRVDEQYF,TGTGCCAGCAGCTTAGTTCGGGTCGACGAGCAGTACTTC
medium-sized,-,TRBV7-9,TRBJ2-7,CASSLGYGSYEQYF,TGTGCCAGCAGCTTAGGGTACGGGAGCTACGAGCAGTACTTC
-,TRBD2,TRBV12-3/TRBV12-4,TRBJ2-2,CASRNGVAGGHGELFF,TGTGCCAGCAGGAACGGGGTAGCGGGAGGTCACGGGGAGCTGTTTTTT
few,-,TRBV7-6,TRBJ2-3,CASSLESRVGTDTQYF,TGTGCCAGCAGCTTAGAGAGCAGGGTAGGCACAGATACGCAGTATTTT
few,-,TRBV7-3,TRBJ2-3,CASSLGRDWSDTQYF,TGTGCCAGCAGCTTAGGGCGGGATTGGTCAGATACGCAGTATTTT
once,-,TRBV7-6,TRBJ2-5,CASSLVGPEQYF,TGTGCCAGCAGCTTAGTAGGGCCAGAGCAGTACTTC
few,TRBD2,TRBV9,TRBJ2-1,CASSVYGSGSGLNEQFF,TGTGCCAGCAGCGTATATGGTAGCGGGAGCGGGCTCAATGAGCAGTTCTTC
-,-,TRBV6-5,TRBJ2-1,CAGGNLYEQFF,TGTGCCGGGGGAAATCTTTACGAGCAGTTCTTC